These 10 T cell receptor beta chains were sequenced from one sample in a study of blood T cell repertoires in COVID-19. Clones were read by immunoSEQ multiplex PCR, and TCRdb kept only the in-frame ones, dropping some. The sample includes under 85,000 clones, 65% to 85% of them seen just once. Material for sequencing was peripheral blood. These receptors were obtained from a man at least 80 years old with active or convalescent COVID-19.

This rearrangement joins TRBV24-1 to TRBJ2-2; weak D call: TRBD2 (5 bases). CDR3 length: 16 amino acids. In germline, CDR1 is KGHDR, CDR2 SFDVKD. Deletions cut 3 bases from V and 4 bases from J, with 14 bases between. CDR3 DNA: TGTGCCACCAGTGATCGACTATTCCTAGCCACCGGGGAGCTGTTTTTT. This sequence encodes CATSDRLFLATGELFF.

The genes are TRBV11-2 and TRBJ2-7, with a possible D match to TRBD2 (6 bases). The V end lost 5 bases, the J end lost 0 bases, and 17 bases lay between the germline ends. Germline assignment: CDR1 SGHAT and CDR2 FQNNGV. This CDR3 region has 16 residues. The CDR3 DNA follows: TGTGCCAGCAGCCCCTTAGGAGGGGCCAACTCCTACGAGCAGTACTTC. Residues: CASSPLGGANSYEQYF.

The CDR3 spells CASSLRGLSAKNIQYF. CDR3 coding DNA: TGTGCCAGCAGCTTGAGGGGGTTGTCAGCCAAAAACATTCAGTACTTC. V is TRBV5-6 and J is TRBJ2-4, with D possibly being TRBD1 (6 bases). This CDR3 contains 16 residues. V lost 1 base and J 0 bases, leaving 11 bases between the germline ends. Germline CDR1 is SGHDT and CDR2 is YYEEEE.

This clone appeared a single time. This chain joins TRBV6-5 and TRBJ2-5; maybe TRBD1 (7 bases). CDR1 and CDR2 from the germline V gene are MNHEY and SVGAGI. This CDR3 spans 14 amino acids. V was trimmed by 2 bases and J by 6 bases, leaving 13 bases between them. For the CDR3, the DNA is TGTGCCAGCAGTTACCGCCAGGGGGGTAAGACCCAGTACTTC. Its translation: CASSYRQGGKTQYF.

This clone occurred once. The chain carries TRBV7-2 and TRBJ1-4; TRBD1 matches at 12 bases. The CDR3 has 17 amino acids. CDR1 is SGHTA, CDR2 FQGNSA, per germline. After removal of 5 bases from V and 8 bases from J, the junction contained 12 bases not matched to a gene. The CDR3 bases are TGTGCCAGCAGCACGGGACAGGGGGCGGGTGTGAGAGAAAAACTGTTTTTT. Translated: CASSTGQGAGVREKLFF.

In its sample, this clone was seen once. The chain combines TRBV27 with TRBJ1-1; possible D gene TRBD1, 5 bases. The CDR3 totals 13 residues. CDR1 and CDR2 (germline): MNHEY, SMNVEV (reference sequence). V was cut by 5 bases and J by 1 base, with 8 bases left in between. CDR3 nucleotides: TGTGCCAGCAGTCGCGGGGGGAACACTGAAGCTTTCTTT. Its translation: CASSRGGNTEAFF.

The genes are TRBV5-4 and TRBJ2-1; 7 nucleotides match TRBD1. The germline V gene has CDR1 SGHNT and CDR2 YYREEE (reference sequence). The CDR3 is made up of 15 amino acids. V shed 2 bases and J 3 bases; nucleotides not matched to a gene: 5. The CDR3 spells CASSLRQGNYNEQFF. The CDR3 DNA is TGTGCCAGCAGCTTACGACAGGGAAACTACAATGAGCAGTTCTTC.

This chain uses TRBV6-5 with TRBJ1-5; D gene unclear. The CDR3 has 14 amino acids. The germline V and J ends were trimmed by 5 bases and 3 bases, with 11 bases remaining between them. Germline loops: CDR1 MNHEY, CDR2 SVGAGI. CDR3 in amino acids: CASSTGENNQPQHF. The DNA of the CDR3 is TGTGCCAGCAGTACCGGGGAGAACAATCAGCCCCAGCATTTT.

This clone was observed a handful of times. The chain carries TRBV7-2 and TRBJ1-4; D is unresolved. Trimming stripped 5 bases from V and 0 bases from J, with 13 bases between. The germline gives CDR1 SGHTA, CDR2 FQGNSA. The CDR3 extends over 16 amino acids. CDR3 DNA sequence: TGTGCCAGCAGCCCCCCTTGGCTCCCAACTAATGAAAAACTGTTTTTT. The encoded protein is CASSPPWLPTNEKLFF.

This clone came up a few times. The CDR3 loop reads CASSLAGGEQETQYF. CDR3 DNA sequence: TGTGCCAGCAGTCTCGCGGGCGGGGAGCAAGAGACCCAGTACTTC. V usage is TRBV6-6 and J usage is TRBJ2-5; TRBD2 is a possible D gene (6 bases). The germline V gene has CDR1 MNHNY and CDR2 SVGAGI (reference sequence). The V and J ends lost 5 bases and 2 bases respectively, with 15 bases between them. This CDR3 is 15 amino acids long.